What follows are 27 T cell receptor beta chains derived from one specimen sequenced in a study of blood T cell repertoires in COVID-19. Assay: immunoSEQ multiplex PCR; the TCRdb copy retains only in-frame clones and omits some. The sample records approximately 100,000 clones, roughly 91% being singletons. Sample: peripheral blood. The receptors here all came from a human donor with acute or convalescent COVID-19. The donor label of this sample is uncertain.

The chain combines TRBV14 with TRBJ2-7; TRBD2 agrees at 12 bases. The germline V gene encodes CDR1 SGHDN and CDR2 FVKESK. Trimming at V came to 1 base and at J to 7 bases, leaving 2 bases not matched to a gene. This CDR3 contains 14 residues. The DNA of the CDR3 is TGTGCCAGCAGCCAAGTTGGACTAGCGGGGGAGCAGTACTTC. Its protein is CASSQVGLAGEQYF. The variable domain in full, completed from reference TRBV14 and TRBJ2-7, reads EAGVTQFPSHSVIEKGQTVTLRCDPISGHDNLYWYRRVMGKEIKFLLHFVKESKQDESGMPNNRFLAERTGGTYSTLKVQPAELEDSGVYFCASSQVGLAGEQYFGPGTRLTVT.

This chain connects TRBV5-1 to TRBJ2-2; 12 positions match TRBD2. Germline CDR1 SGHRS, CDR2 YFSETQ. The V gene end was trimmed by 3 bases and the J gene end by 0 bases; junction bases not matched to a gene: 9. The CDR3 is made up of 19 amino acids. This CDR3 is CASSSPGLAGTSNTGELFF. CDR3 coding DNA: TGCGCCAGCAGCTCGCCAGGACTAGCGGGGACCTCGAACACCGGGGAGCTGTTTTTT.

The chain links TRBV28 to TRBJ1-4, with 7 bases lining up with TRBD1. This CDR3 spans 15 amino acids. V shed 3 bases and J 6 bases; nucleotides not matched to a gene: 7. CDR1 is MDHEN, CDR2 SYDVKM, per germline. The CDR3: CASSFYRGVDEKLFF. CDR3 coding DNA: TGTGCCAGCAGTTTCTACAGGGGTGTTGATGAAAAACTGTTTTTT.

The J gene is TRBJ1-1, the V gene TRBV6-5; D is uncertain. The germline V gene encodes CDR1 MNHEY and CDR2 SVGAGI. This CDR3 is built from 14 residues. Deletions cut 6 bases from V and 1 base from J, with 12 bases between. CDR3 region: CASSAQAGNTEAFF. The CDR3 DNA is TGTGCCAGCAGCGCCCAAGCGGGGAACACTGAAGCTTTCTTT.

V and J are TRBV28 and TRBJ2-7; D is perhaps TRBD1 (5 bases). Germline V gives CDR1 MDHEN, CDR2 SYDVKM. V dropped 5 bases and J dropped 3 bases, with 14 bases sitting between them. This CDR3 contains 14 residues. CDR3 loop: CASSPRQLRYEQYF. The CDR3 DNA is TGTGCCAGCAGTCCCCGACAGCTCCGCTACGAGCAGTACTTC.

V usage is TRBV28 and J usage is TRBJ2-1; TRBD2 aligns across 7 bases. This CDR3 contains 15 residues. Germline loops: CDR1 MDHEN, CDR2 SYDVKM. Trimming removed 2 bases from V and 6 bases from J; junction bases left unmatched: 7. CDR3 DNA sequence: TGTGCCAGCAGTTTAAGGACTAGTTCAGGCAATGAGCAGTTCTTC. Translation: CASSLRTSSGNEQFF.

The V gene is TRBV7-2, the J gene TRBJ2-1, with TRBD1 identical over 12 bases. The length of the CDR3 is 14 residues. The J segment lost 8 bases and the V segment lost 3 bases, leaving 2 bases of the junction unmatched. Germline CDR1 and CDR2: SGHTA and FQGNSA. CDR3 coding DNA: TGTGCCAGCAGCTTGGGACAGGGGGCGTATGAGCAGTTCTTC. Protein sequence: CASSLGQGAYEQFF.

The chain recombines TRBV7-2 with TRBJ2-3; tentative D call: TRBD2 (5 bases). V lost 4 bases and J lost 6, with 8 bases in between. Germline CDR1 reads SGHTA; CDR2 reads FQGNSA. CDR3 length equals 12 residues. In nucleotides, the CDR3 is TGTGCCAGCAGCTCGTTAGCGGATACGCAGTATTTT. It is translated as CASSSLADTQYF.

This chain joins TRBV7-2 and TRBJ1-1; 8 nucleotides align to TRBD1. V lost 1 base, J lost 8 bases, and 6 bases stayed unmatched. Per germline, CDR1 SGHTA and CDR2 FQGNSA. The CDR3 consists of 14 residues. The CDR3 nucleotides read TGTGCCAGCAGCTTAGTGGGGACAGGATACGAAGCTTTCTTT. As protein: CASSLVGTGYEAFF. Complete variable domain (other parts from reference TRBV7-2 and TRBJ1-1): GAGVSQSPSNKVTEKGKDVELRCDPISGHTALYWYRQSLGQGLEFLIYFQGNSAPDKSGLPSDRFSAERTGGSVSTLTIQRTQQEDSAVYLCASSLVGTGYEAFFGQGTRLTVV.

The V and J genes are TRBV29-1 and TRBJ2-1; D may be TRBD1 (7 bases). The CDR3 length is 15 residues. Trimming left V 6 bases short and J 4 bases short, with 19 bases between. Germline-derived CDR1 and CDR2 are SQVTM and ANQGSEA. CDR3 DNA: TGCAGCGTGCGGAGGGACAGCATTTCTTACAATGAGCAGTTCTTC. Its translation is CSVRRDSISYNEQFF.

The chain is built from TRBV3-1 (or the pseudogene TRBV3-2) and TRBJ1-5; TRBD1 matches 7 bases. Looked up from germline, CDR1 is LGHDT and CDR2 is YNNKEL (reference sequence). V lost 4 bases, J lost 2 bases, and 14 bases stayed unmatched. The CDR3 covers 18 residues. CDR3 residues: CASSPPRQGDWGNQPQHF. DNA for the CDR3: TGTGCCAGCAGCCCGCCGAGGCAGGGGGATTGGGGCAATCAGCCCCAGCATTTT.

Remarks on this clone: A junction end diverges from the germline sequence, so it may reflect a read error. DNA for the CDR3: TGCTCACTTATTTTCTACACCTTC. Translation: CSLIFYTF. V gene TRBV19 combines with J gene TRBJ1-2; D not resolved. Germline V CDR1 and CDR2: LNHDA, SQIVND (reference sequence). CDR3 length: 8 amino acids.

The chain carries TRBV19 and TRBJ1-2, with TRBD1 identical over 10 bases. CDR3 length: 14 amino acids. Germline V lookup: CDR1 LNHDA, CDR2 SQIVND (reference sequence). The ends lost 1 base at V and 7 bases at J; junction bases unmatched: 3. This CDR3 is CASSIGQGAIGYTF. CDR3 nucleotides: TGTGCCAGTAGTATAGGACAGGGGGCTATTGGCTACACCTTC.

V is TRBV15 and J is TRBJ1-1; TRBD1 might be the D (6 bases). Germline CDR1 and CDR2: LNHNV and YYDKDF (reference sequence). There are 15 residues in the CDR3. Trimming left V 1 base short and J 2 bases short, with 11 bases between. The CDR3 nucleotides are TGTGCCACCAGCAGAGGAGGGACATTCAACACTGAAGCTTTCTTT. Translation gives CATSRGGTFNTEAFF.

J is TRBJ1-1 and V is TRBV5-5; D might be TRBD1 (5 bases). The CDR3 length is 15 residues. V dropped 2 bases and J dropped 0 bases, with 11 bases sitting between them. The germline gives CDR1 SGHKS, CDR2 YYEKEE (reference sequence). The CDR3 nucleotides are TGTGCCAGCAGCTTCTTTCAGGGCCTGAACACTGAAGCTTTCTTT. Residues: CASSFFQGLNTEAFF.

This chain joins TRBV11-1 and TRBJ1-1, with 9 bases that match TRBD1. The junction had 5 bases not matched to a gene; V was cut back by 4 bases and J by 5 bases. CDR1 is SGHAT and CDR2 is FQDESV in the germline V gene (reference sequence). This CDR3 comprises 14 residues. The CDR3 DNA sequence: TGTGCCAGCAGCTGGGGGACAGGGAGAACTGAAGCTTTCTTT. Protein product: CASSWGTGRTEAFF.

V is TRBV5-3 and J is TRBJ1-5, with 10 bases aligning to TRBD1. TRBV5-3 has ORF status, its function being uncertain. CDR3 length equals 16 residues. The trim removed 2 bases at V and 5 bases at J, leaving 7 bases unmatched. CDR3 amino acids: CARSFYGTGEDQPQHF. The CDR3 DNA reads TGTGCCAGAAGCTTCTATGGGACAGGGGAAGATCAGCCCCAGCATTTT.

V and J are TRBV30 and TRBJ2-5; maybe TRBD2 (5 bases). Trimming left V 0 bases short and J 5 bases short, with 10 bases between. The CDR3 contains 13 residues. From germline, CDR1 is GTSNPN and CDR2 SVGIG (reference sequence). The CDR3 here is CAWSVRVRETQYF. The CDR3 DNA is TGTGCCTGGAGTGTGAGGGTCCGGGAGACCCAGTACTTC.

CDR3 protein: CASSVGGHTGELFF. The CDR3 nucleotides are TGTGCCAGCAGTGTAGGGGGCCACACCGGGGAGCTGTTTTTT. V and J are TRBV28 and TRBJ2-2, with TRBD1 matching 7 bases. Trimming removed 5 bases from V and 3 bases from J; junction bases left unmatched: 3. The CDR3 runs to 14 residues. Germline-derived CDR1 and CDR2 are MDHEN and SYDVKM.

The chain links TRBV10-3 to TRBJ2-7; 10 bases agree with TRBD1. Germline loops: CDR1 ENHRY, CDR2 SYGVKD. This CDR3 spans 15 amino acids. V was pared by 5 bases and J by 7 bases, with 11 bases of the junction left unmatched. The CDR3 sequence is CAISRSGTGVREQYF. The CDR3 nucleotides read TGTGCCATCAGTCGATCCGGGACAGGGGTGAGGGAGCAGTACTTC.

The V call is TRBV5-1, the J call TRBJ2-1; D is perhaps TRBD2 (5 bases). Germline V gene data show CDR1 as SGHRS and CDR2 as YFSETQ. V lost 3 bases to trimming and J lost 7 bases, with 11 bases between them. CDR3 length: 13 residues. CDR3 nucleotide sequence: TGCGCCAGCAGCTCGCTAGCCGGAAATGAGCAGTTCTTC. It encodes CASSSLAGNEQFF.

The chain couples TRBV18 to TRBJ1-3; D ambiguous. Germline V gives CDR1 KGHSH, CDR2 LQKENI. Trimming pared 2 bases from V and 1 base from J, leaving 9 bases between. The CDR3 totals 15 residues. The CDR3 region is CASSPGPPSGNTIYF. Here the CDR3 DNA reads TGTGCCAGCTCACCAGGGCCTCCTTCTGGAAACACCATATATTTT.

Written as DNA, the CDR3 is TGTGCCTGGAGTATTACGGGCTCCTACAATGAGCAGTTCTTC. It encodes CAWSITGSYNEQFF. The chain links TRBV30 to TRBJ2-1; D ambiguous. This CDR3 region has 14 residues. CDR1 and CDR2 (germline): GTSNPN, SVGIG (reference sequence). Deletions cut 2 bases from V and 0 bases from J, with 8 bases between.

V is TRBV7-9 and J is TRBJ1-2, with 10 bases that match TRBD1. Trimming removed 5 bases from V and 3 bases from J; junction bases left unmatched: 9. Germline V CDR1 and CDR2: SEHNR, FQNEAQ (reference sequence). CDR3 length equals 16 residues. The CDR3 protein is CASSNDRGRVDYGYTF. CDR3 in DNA: TGTGCCAGCAGCAACGACAGGGGGCGTGTTGACTATGGCTACACCTTC. The full variable domain, in which reference TRBV7-9 and TRBJ1-2 provide the parts outside the CDR3, is DTGVSQNPRHKITKRGQNVTFRCDPISEHNRLYWYRQTLGQGPEFLTYFQNEAQLEKSRLLSDRFSAERPKGSFSTLEIQRTEQGDSAMYLCASSNDRGRVDYGYTFGSGTRLTVV.

V is TRBV11-2 and J is TRBJ1-4; no firm D call. Germline-derived CDR1 and CDR2 are SGHAT and FQNNGV. The CDR3 has 14 amino acids. V shed 0 bases and J shed 8 bases, with 10 bases lying between them. CDR3 sequence (DNA): TGTGCCAGCAGCTTAGACAGAGGTCGCGAAAAACTGTTTTTT. It encodes CASSLDRGREKLFF.

The V and J genes are TRBV6-2 or TRBV6-3 and TRBJ2-3; TRBD2 agrees at 8 bases. There are 15 residues in the CDR3. Trimming removed 2 bases from V and 4 bases from J; junction bases left unmatched: 5. Germline V CDR1 and CDR2: MNHEY, SVGEGT. The CDR3 region has the DNA TGTGCCAGCAGTTACGAGCGGGGGTATGCAGATACGCAGTATTTT. Residues: CASSYERGYADTQYF.

V is TRBV6-4 and J is TRBJ2-5; D uncertain. Germline V gene sequence: CDR1 MRHNA, CDR2 SNTAGT. CDR3 length equals 14 residues. The V end lost 0 bases, the J end lost 1 base, and 6 bases lay between the germline ends. The CDR3 nucleotides are TGTGCCAGCAGTGACTCGAGAGTCCAAGAGACCCAGTACTTC. Protein sequence: CASSDSRVQETQYF.